These T cell receptor beta chains were read from a single sample in a study of blood T cell repertoires in COVID-19. Data came from immunoSEQ multiplex PCR; TCRdb stores just in-frame clones and leaves some out. The table includes over 250,000 clones, 70% to 90% detected once. The sequenced sample was peripheral blood. The receptor source for this set is a woman aged 70-85 years with acute or convalescent COVID-19. The CDR3 runs from the conserved cysteine through the conserved F or W. A D gene is named only where the DNA matches it firmly. Some rows mark clone size as missing; the rest say once, few, many or name a class of expanded clone.

D gene	V gene	clone size	J gene	CDR3 DNA	CDR3 protein
TRBD1	TRBV3-1/TRBV3-2	-	TRBJ1-3	TGTGCCAGCAGGACTCAGGGGGCCCCTGGAAACACCATATATTTT	CASRTQGAPGNTIYF
-	TRBV6-2/TRBV6-3	-	TRBJ1-2	TGTGCCAGCAGTTTCGGGGTGGGCTACACCTTC	CASSFGVGYTF
-	TRBV6-5	-	TRBJ1-6	TGTGCCAGCAGACCCAGACAGATCTATAATTCACCCCTCCACTTT	CASRPRQIYNSPLHF
-	TRBV7-9	-	TRBJ1-2	TGTGCCAGCAGCTTAGTGAAGGGGCGTAACTATGGCTACACCTTC	CASSLVKGRNYGYTF
-	TRBV2	-	TRBJ1-6	TGTGCCAGTTTACCTCGTCGGGACACCTTTTCACCCCTCCACTTT	CASLPRRDTFSPLHF
TRBD2	TRBV2	-	TRBJ2-3	TGTGCCAGCCTTCAAGGACTAGTAAGCACAGATACGCAGTATTTT	CASLQGLVSTDTQYF
TRBD1	TRBV6-6	-	TRBJ2-6	TGTGCCAGCAGACCCCAGGGGGCGACCGGGGCCAACGTCCTGACTTTC	CASRPQGATGANVLTF
TRBD1	TRBV5-1	-	TRBJ1-1	TGCGCCAGCAGCCCAGCTTCGACAGGGGCGAACACTGAAGCTTTCTTT	CASSPASTGANTEAFF
TRBD1	TRBV5-5	-	TRBJ2-2	TGTGCCAGCAGATTGGGGGACAGGGGAGCCACCGGGGAGCTGTTTTTT	CASRLGDRGATGELFF
-	TRBV2	-	TRBJ1-2	TGTGCCAGCAACGGTGAAGTCTATGGCTACACCTTC	CASNGEVYGYTF
TRBD1	TRBV5-1	-	TRBJ2-5	TGCGCCAGCAGCTTGGAATTGGGACAGGGGAGAGAGACCCAGTACTTC	CASSLELGQGRETQYF
-	TRBV4-1	-	TRBJ1-2	TGCGCCAGCAGCCACAATACAGGGTCAGAGGGCTACACCTTC	CASSHNTGSEGYTF
-	TRBV5-1	-	TRBJ2-5	TGCGCCAGCACCTGGGGTACAGGAGGGGAGACCCAGTACTTC	CASTWGTGGETQYF
-	TRBV2	once	TRBJ2-7	TGTGCCAGCACTTGGACACTCTCCTACGAGCAGTACTTC	CASTWTLSYEQYF
TRBD1	TRBV30	-	TRBJ1-4	TGTGCCTGGGGGGGACAGGGGACACCGGGCGACGAAAAACTGTTTTTT	CAWGGQGTPGDEKLFF
-	TRBV6-5	once	TRBJ1-1	TGTGCCAGCAGTTCCCAGGAGGGGGAAGCTTTCTTT	CASSSQEGEAFF
TRBD1	TRBV2	once	TRBJ1-5	TGTGCCAGCAGTGCAACCACGACAGGGAGAGACGATCAGCCCCAGCATTTT	CASSATTTGRDDQPQHF
-	TRBV2	-	TRBJ1-5	TGTGCCAGCAGGCCAGGGGTCCCCAATCAGCCCCAGCATTTT	CASRPGVPNQPQHF
-	TRBV7-2	-	TRBJ2-5	TGTGCCAGCAGCGCATCCCCCCTGTGGGCGCCCCGAGAGACCCAGTACTTC	CASSASPLWAPRETQYF
TRBD1	TRBV2	-	TRBJ1-4	TGTGCCAGCAGTCGCAACAGGGGTGAAAAACTGTTTTTT	CASSRNRGEKLFF
-	TRBV18	-	TRBJ1-6	TGTGCCACAAAGGACACCTCAAATTCACCCCTCCACTTT	CATKDTSNSPLHF
-	TRBV6-1	-	TRBJ1-5	TGTGCCAGCAGTGAAGGCGGGGGATTACAGCCCCAGCATTTT	CASSEGGGLQPQHF
-	TRBV21-1	-	TRBJ1-2	TGTGCCAGCAGCCTGCAGGCCGGGACAGGGGGTAACTATGGCTACACCTTC	CASSLQAGTGGNYGYTF
-	TRBV2	-	TRBJ1-1	TGTGCCAGCAGTGTCCTCATGACAGGGAACACTGAAGCTTTCTTT	CASSVLMTGNTEAFF
TRBD1	TRBV2	-	TRBJ1-2	TGTGCCAGCAATACCGGGACAGGGTATAACTATGGCTACACCTTC	CASNTGTGYNYGYTF
-	TRBV9	-	TRBJ2-2	TGTGCCAGCAGCGCGGTAAGCAACACCCAGGACGGGGAGCTGTTTTTT	CASSAVSNTQDGELFF
TRBD2	TRBV2	-	TRBJ2-3	TGTGCCAGCAGCCCCCGGGACTACCCCACAGATACGCAGTATTTT	CASSPRDYPTDTQYF
TRBD2	TRBV19	-	TRBJ2-5	TGTGCCAGTAGTATAGTTTCACTAGCGGGGGCCCCTTCCCAGTACTTC	CASSIVSLAGAPSQYF
TRBD1	TRBV30	once	TRBJ1-5	TGTGCCTGGAGCGCTGGCATTACAGGGGGTCAGCCCCAGCATTTT	CAWSAGITGGQPQHF
-	TRBV18	-	TRBJ1-3	TGTGCCAGCTCAAGCTTAACAGGGAGTCAAGGAAACACCATATATTTT	CASSSLTGSQGNTIYF
TRBD2	TRBV3-1/TRBV3-2	-	TRBJ2-3	TGTGCCAGCAGCCAAGATCTGGTAGCGGGGGGGCCACATACGCAGTATTTT	CASSQDLVAGGPHTQYF
-	TRBV5-5	-	TRBJ1-6	TGTGCCAGCAGTTTTAGTGATAATTCACCCCTCCACTTT	CASSFSDNSPLHF
-	TRBV6-5	-	TRBJ1-2	TGTGCCAGCGGAATGACTTCAGCGAACTATGGCTACACCTTC	CASGMTSANYGYTF
-	TRBV3-1/TRBV3-2	-	TRBJ2-3	TGTGCCAGCAGCCCTTGGAGGAGCACAGATACGCAGTATTTT	CASSPWRSTDTQYF
-	TRBV19	-	TRBJ1-2	TGTGCCAGTAGTATAGATGGGAGTGACTATGGCTACACCTTC	CASSIDGSDYGYTF
TRBD1	TRBV6-1	-	TRBJ1-2	TGTGCCAGCAGTGAGCACCGGGACAGGCGGGTCTACACCTTC	CASSEHRDRRVYTF
-	TRBV5-1	-	TRBJ2-5	TGCGCCAGCAGCTTGTTTCCAGGGAATGGGGAGACCCAGTACTTC	CASSLFPGNGETQYF
-	TRBV29-1	-	TRBJ2-1	TGCAGCGGGAAGCGGGTTTCCTACAATGAGCAGTTCTTC	CSGKRVSYNEQFF
-	TRBV7-9	-	TRBJ2-2	TGTGCCAGCAGCCAAAGGGGCGATGCGAACACCGGGGAGCTGTTTTTT	CASSQRGDANTGELFF
TRBD1	TRBV10-3	-	TRBJ2-1	TGTGCCATCAGGACAGGGAAGGGTGAGCAGTTCTTC	CAIRTGKGEQFF
-	TRBV5-5	-	TRBJ1-2	TGTGCCAGCAGCTTCGGCGAGGTGGCGAACTATGGCTACACCTTC	CASSFGEVANYGYTF
-	TRBV11-1	once	TRBJ2-2	TGTGCCAGCAGCGGCCCCGGGGCCGGGGAGCTGTTTTTT	CASSGPGAGELFF
TRBD2	TRBV4-1	-	TRBJ2-5	TGCGCCAGCAGCCAACCTAGGGCAGGACTAGCGGGACAGTACCAAGAGACCCAGTACTTC	CASSQPRAGLAGQYQETQYF
-	TRBV18	-	TRBJ1-6	TGTGCCAGCTCACCAATGGGCTCCGGCGGGTCACCCCTCCACTTT	CASSPMGSGGSPLHF
-	TRBV5-1	-	TRBJ1-1	TGCGCCAGCAGCTTTCGGACAGATACTGAAGCTTTCTTT	CASSFRTDTEAFF
TRBD1	TRBV14	once	TRBJ1-6	TGTGCCAGCAGCCTAGGACAGGTTAATTCACCCCTCCACTTT	CASSLGQVNSPLHF
-	TRBV7-8	-	TRBJ2-1	TGTGCCAGCAGCTTTCGCGGCTCCTACAATGAGCAGTTCTTC	CASSFRGSYNEQFF
TRBD1	TRBV2	-	TRBJ2-5	TGTGCCAGCAGCACGGACGGGACAGGGTTCGAGACCCAGTACTTC	CASSTDGTGFETQYF
-	TRBV6-6	-	TRBJ2-7	TGTGCCAGCAGCAACAGGGAGGGCGAGCAGTACTTC	CASSNREGEQYF
-	TRBV21-1	-	TRBJ1-1	TGTGCCAGCATCAATCAGTATCCGGGATGCTACATGAACACTGAAGCTTTCTTT	CASINQYPGCYMNTEAFF